The 4 T cell receptor beta chains in this list originate from one sample, sequenced in a study of T cell changes during pregnancy in multiple sclerosis. Profiled with immunoSEQ multiplex PCR; TCRdb holds only in-frame clones, not every one. The sample has under 95,000 clones; 94% are singletons. The specimen was peripheral blood, collected in the second trimester of pregnancy. These receptors were collected from a female donor in good health, enrolled as a control in a pregnancy study.

J is TRBJ2-7 and V is TRBV7-8, with 7 bases lining up with TRBD2. The CDR3 runs 15 residues. Germline CDR1 and CDR2: SGHVS and FQNEAQ. Germline trimming cut 0 bases from V and 5 bases from J; bases unmatched to any gene: 7. This chain's CDR3 is CASSLAGEGAHEQYF. As DNA, the CDR3 is TGTGCCAGCAGCTTAGCAGGGGAGGGAGCCCACGAGCAGTACTTC. The whole variable domain, filled in from reference TRBV7-8 and TRBJ2-7, reads GAGVSQSPRYKVAKRGQDVALRCDPISGHVSLFWYQQALGQGPEFLTYFQNEAQLDKSGLPSDRFFAERPEGSVSTLKIQRTQQEDSAVYLCASSLAGEGAHEQYFGPGTRLTVT.

The chain employs TRBV7-9 and TRBJ1-3, with 7 bases that match TRBD1. The CDR3 covers 16 residues. The J segment lost 4 bases and the V segment lost 5 bases, leaving 11 bases of the junction unmatched. Germline values: CDR1 SEHNR, CDR2 FQNEAQ (reference sequence). The CDR3 DNA is TGTGCCAGCAGCCCCACCCGGGACAGCTTCGGAAACACCATATATTTT. Residues: CASSPTRDSFGNTIYF.

The chain links TRBV28 to TRBJ2-7, with D tentatively TRBD2 (5 bases). The length of the CDR3 is 13 residues. In germline, CDR1 is MDHEN, CDR2 SYDVKM. Deletions cut 4 bases from V and 2 bases from J, with 9 bases between. CDR3 in amino acids: CASSSTTTYEQYF. The CDR3 nucleotides are TGTGCCAGCAGTTCGACTACCACCTACGAGCAGTACTTC. Full variable domain (rest looked up from reference TRBV28 and TRBJ2-7): DVKVTQSSRYLVKRTGEKVFLECVQDMDHENMFWYRQDPGLGLRLIYFSYDVKMKEKGDIPEGYSVSREKKERFSLILESASTNQTSMYLCASSSTTTYEQYFGPGTRLTVT.

The genes are TRBV25-1 and TRBJ2-1; TRBD2 agrees at 9 bases. This CDR3 has 14 residues. Germline loops: CDR1 MGHDK, CDR2 SYGVNS. V shed 2 bases and J 8 bases; nucleotides not matched to a gene: 4. The CDR3 bases are TGTGCCAGCAGTGAAGCGGGAGGGCCGGATGAGCAGTTCTTC. Translating it yields CASSEAGGPDEQFF.